This T cell receptor beta chain was recovered during a study of response to subunit inactivated influenza vaccine. TCRdb re-derived calls from the RT-PCR reads in MiXCR, one entry per CDR3 protein. This table has more than 550,000 distinct CDR3 sequences, around 11% appearing once. V lost 0 bases to trimming and J lost 5 bases, with 14 bases between them. The CDR3 contains 15 residues. Germline V gene lookup returns CDR1 SGHTA and CDR2 FQGNSA. The sample also formed part of further work on T cells expressing NK-cell markers. From that paper: What made the TCR beta cDNA was 5'RACE template switching with UMIs. Out of eight donors sequenced, seven tested HCMV-seropositive and the remaining one seronegative.

V gene TRBV7-2 combines with J gene TRBJ2-7; TRBD2 might be the D (5 bases). The starting material was PBMCs from blood, obtained on the day of vaccination. This TCR was recovered from a man between 50 and 59 years old who received an inactivated influenza vaccine. The CDR3 spells CASSLALTGNHEQYF. The CDR3 coding sequence is TGTGCCAGCAGCTTAGCGTTGACGGGAAATCACGAGCAGTACTTC.